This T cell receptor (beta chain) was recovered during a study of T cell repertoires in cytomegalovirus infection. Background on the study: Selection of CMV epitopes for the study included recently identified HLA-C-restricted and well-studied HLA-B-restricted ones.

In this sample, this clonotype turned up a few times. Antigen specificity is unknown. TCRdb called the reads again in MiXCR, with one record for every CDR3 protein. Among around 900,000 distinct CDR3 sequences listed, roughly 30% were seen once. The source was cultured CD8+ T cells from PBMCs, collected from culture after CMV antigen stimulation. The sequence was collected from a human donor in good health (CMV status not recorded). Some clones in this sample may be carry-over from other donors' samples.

The CDR3 DNA is TGTGCCAGCAGCTTAGTAGCGATCCAAGAGACCCAGTACTTC. Translated: CASSLVAIQETQYF. The chain links TRBV7-9 to TRBJ2-5; TRBD2 is a possible D gene (5 bases). Trimming pared 1 base from V and 1 base from J, leaving 7 bases between. This CDR3 comprises 14 residues. From germline, CDR1 is SEHNR and CDR2 FQNEAQ (reference sequence).